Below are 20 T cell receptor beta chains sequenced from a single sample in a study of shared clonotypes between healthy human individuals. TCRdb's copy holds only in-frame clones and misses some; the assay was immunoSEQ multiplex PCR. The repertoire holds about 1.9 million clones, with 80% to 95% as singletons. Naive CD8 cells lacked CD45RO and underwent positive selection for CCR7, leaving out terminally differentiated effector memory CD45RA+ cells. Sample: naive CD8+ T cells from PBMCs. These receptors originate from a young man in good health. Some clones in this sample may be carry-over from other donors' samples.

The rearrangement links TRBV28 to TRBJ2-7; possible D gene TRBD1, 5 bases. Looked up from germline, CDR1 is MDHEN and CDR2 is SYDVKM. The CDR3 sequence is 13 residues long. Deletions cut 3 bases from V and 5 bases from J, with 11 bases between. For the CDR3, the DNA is TGTGCCAGCAGTTTTTTTAGGGGTCACGAGCAGTACTTC. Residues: CASSFFRGHEQYF.

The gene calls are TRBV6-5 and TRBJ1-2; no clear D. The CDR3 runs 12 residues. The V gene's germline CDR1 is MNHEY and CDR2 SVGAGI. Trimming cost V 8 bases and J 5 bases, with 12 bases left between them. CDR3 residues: CASYQPSYGYTF. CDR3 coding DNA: TGTGCCAGCTACCAACCTTCTTATGGCTACACCTTC.

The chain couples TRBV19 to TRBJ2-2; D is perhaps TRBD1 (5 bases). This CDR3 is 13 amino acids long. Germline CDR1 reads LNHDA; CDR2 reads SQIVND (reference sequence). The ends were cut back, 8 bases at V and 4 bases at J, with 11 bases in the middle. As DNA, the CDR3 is TGTGCCAGTGAAAGGGGCAGCACCGGGGAGCTGTTTTTT. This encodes CASERGSTGELFF.

This chain's CDR3 is CASSWGQGSEQYF. The CDR3 DNA follows: TGCGCCAGCAGCTGGGGACAGGGTAGCGAGCAGTACTTC. The chain couples TRBV5-1 to TRBJ2-7; 9 positions agree with TRBD1. In germline, CDR1 is SGHRS, CDR2 YFSETQ. Trimming at V came to 3 bases and at J to 6 bases, leaving 4 bases not matched to a gene. This CDR3 comprises 13 residues.

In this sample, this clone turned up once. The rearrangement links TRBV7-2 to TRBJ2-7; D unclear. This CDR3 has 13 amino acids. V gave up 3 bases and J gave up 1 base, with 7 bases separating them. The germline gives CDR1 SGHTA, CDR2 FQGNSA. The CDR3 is CASSFIRSYEQYF. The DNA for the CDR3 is TGTGCCAGCAGCTTCATCCGTTCCTACGAGCAGTACTTC. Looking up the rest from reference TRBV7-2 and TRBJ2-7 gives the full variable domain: GAGVSQSPSNKVTEKGKDVELRCDPISGHTALYWYRQSLGQGLEFLIYFQGNSAPDKSGLPSDRFSAERTGGSVSTLTIQRTQQEDSAVYLCASSFIRSYEQYFGPGTRLTVT.

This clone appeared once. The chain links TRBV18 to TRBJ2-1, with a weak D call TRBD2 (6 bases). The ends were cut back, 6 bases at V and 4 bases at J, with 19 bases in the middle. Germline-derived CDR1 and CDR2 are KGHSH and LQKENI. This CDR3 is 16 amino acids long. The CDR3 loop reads CASSLPPGGAYNEQFF. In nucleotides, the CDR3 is TGTGCCAGCTCGTTACCACCTGGCGGGGCGTACAATGAGCAGTTCTTC.

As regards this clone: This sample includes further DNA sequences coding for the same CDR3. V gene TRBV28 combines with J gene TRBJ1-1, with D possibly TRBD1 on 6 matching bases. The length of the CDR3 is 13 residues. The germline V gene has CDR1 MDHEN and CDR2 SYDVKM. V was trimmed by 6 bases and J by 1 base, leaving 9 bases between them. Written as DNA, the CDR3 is TGTGCCAGCAGGGAGACAGGGAACACTGAAGCTTTCTTT. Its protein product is CASRETGNTEAFF.

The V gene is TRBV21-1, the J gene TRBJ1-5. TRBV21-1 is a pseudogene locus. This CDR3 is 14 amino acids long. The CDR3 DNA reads TGTGCCAGCAGTAAAGTCCAGAACTATCAGCCCCAGCATTTT. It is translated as CASSKVQNYQPQHF.

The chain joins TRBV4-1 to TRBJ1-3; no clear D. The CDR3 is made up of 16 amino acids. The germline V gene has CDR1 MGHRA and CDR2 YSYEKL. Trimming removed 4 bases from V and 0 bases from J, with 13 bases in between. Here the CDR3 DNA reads TGCGCCAGCAGCCCAAAACTTCAGAGCTCTGGAAACACCATATATTTT. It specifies CASSPKLQSSGNTIYF.

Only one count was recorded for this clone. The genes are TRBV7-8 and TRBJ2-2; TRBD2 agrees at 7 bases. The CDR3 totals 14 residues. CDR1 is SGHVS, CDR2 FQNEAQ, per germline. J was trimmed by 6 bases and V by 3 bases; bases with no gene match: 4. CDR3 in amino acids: CASSFFAGAGELFF. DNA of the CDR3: TGTGCCAGCAGCTTTTTCGCGGGAGCCGGGGAGCTGTTTTTT.

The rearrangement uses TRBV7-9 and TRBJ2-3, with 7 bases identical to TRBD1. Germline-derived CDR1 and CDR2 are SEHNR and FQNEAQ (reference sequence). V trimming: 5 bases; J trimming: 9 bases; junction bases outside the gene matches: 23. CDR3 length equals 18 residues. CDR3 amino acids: CASSGEDRPRSQTRTQYF. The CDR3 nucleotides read TGTGCCAGCAGCGGAGAGGACAGGCCAAGATCCCAAACCCGCACGCAGTATTTT.

CDR3 sequence reads: CASSDGRITDTQYF. CDR3 in DNA: TGTGCCAGCTCCGACGGCCGAATCACAGATACGCAGTATTTT. The J gene is TRBJ2-3, the V gene TRBV18; no reliable D call. The CDR3 has 14 residues. With 6 bases removed from V and 2 bases from J, the gap between germline ends came to 12 bases. Germline assignment: CDR1 KGHSH and CDR2 LQKENI.

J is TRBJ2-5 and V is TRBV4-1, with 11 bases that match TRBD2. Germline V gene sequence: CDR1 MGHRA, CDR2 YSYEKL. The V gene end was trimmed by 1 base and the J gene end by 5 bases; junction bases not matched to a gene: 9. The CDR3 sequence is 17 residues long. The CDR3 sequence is CASSQGKLAGVGETQYF. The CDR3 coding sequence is TGCGCCAGCAGCCAAGGGAAACTAGCGGGAGTCGGGGAGACCCAGTACTTC.

CDR3: CASSGTVGWEFF. The CDR3 nucleotides are TGTGCCAGCAGTGGGACGGTGGGTTGGGAGTTCTTC. V usage is TRBV25-1 and J usage is TRBJ2-1; D call uncertain. This CDR3 spans 12 amino acids. Germline values: CDR1 MGHDK, CDR2 SYGVNS. Trimming cost V 4 bases and J 14 bases, with 15 bases left between them. Full variable domain (rest looked up from reference TRBV25-1 and TRBJ2-1): EADIYQTPRYLVIGTGKKITLECSQTMGHDKMYWYQQDPGMELHLIHYSYGVNSTEKGDLSSESTVSRIRTEHFPLTLESARPSHTSQYLCASSGTVGWEFFGPGTRLTVL.

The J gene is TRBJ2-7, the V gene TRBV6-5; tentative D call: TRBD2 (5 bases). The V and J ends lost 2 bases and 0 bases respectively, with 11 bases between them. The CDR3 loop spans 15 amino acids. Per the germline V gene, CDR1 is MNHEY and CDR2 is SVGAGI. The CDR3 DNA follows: TGTGCCAGCAGTTACGCGCCAGCGGACTCCTACGAGCAGTACTTC. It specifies CASSYAPADSYEQYF.

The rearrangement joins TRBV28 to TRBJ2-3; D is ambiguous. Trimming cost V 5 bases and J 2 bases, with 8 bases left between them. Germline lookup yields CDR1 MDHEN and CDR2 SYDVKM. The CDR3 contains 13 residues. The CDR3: CASSTKITDTQYF. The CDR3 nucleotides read TGTGCCAGCAGTACAAAGATCACAGATACGCAGTATTTT.

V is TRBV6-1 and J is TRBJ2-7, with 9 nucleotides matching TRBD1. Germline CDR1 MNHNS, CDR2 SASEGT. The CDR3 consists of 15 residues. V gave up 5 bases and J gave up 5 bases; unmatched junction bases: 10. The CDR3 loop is CASSNPGQGENEQYF. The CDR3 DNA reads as TGTGCCAGCAGTAATCCGGGACAGGGTGAAAACGAGCAGTACTTC.

In DNA, the CDR3 is TGTGCCAGCAGTATCGGACTAGCGGGAGGGGAGCAGTTCTTC. Translated, it gives CASSIGLAGGEQFF. The chain carries TRBV27 and TRBJ2-1; 15 positions agree with TRBD2. The trim removed 5 bases at V and 10 bases at J, leaving 3 bases unmatched. The CDR3 is made up of 14 amino acids. CDR1 is MNHEY, CDR2 SMNVEV, per germline (reference sequence).

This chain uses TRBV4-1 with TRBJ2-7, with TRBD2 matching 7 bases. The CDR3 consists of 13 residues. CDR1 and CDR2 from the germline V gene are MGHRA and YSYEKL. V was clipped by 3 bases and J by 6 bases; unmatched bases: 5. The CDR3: CASSQGSGIEQYF. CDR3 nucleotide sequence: TGCGCCAGCAGCCAGGGAAGCGGGATCGAGCAGTACTTC.

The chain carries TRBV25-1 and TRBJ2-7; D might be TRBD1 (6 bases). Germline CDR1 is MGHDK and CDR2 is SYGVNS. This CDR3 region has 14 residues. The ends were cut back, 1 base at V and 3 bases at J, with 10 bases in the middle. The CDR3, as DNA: TGTGCCAGCAGTGAATCCCCGGGACACTACGAGCAGTACTTC. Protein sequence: CASSESPGHYEQYF.